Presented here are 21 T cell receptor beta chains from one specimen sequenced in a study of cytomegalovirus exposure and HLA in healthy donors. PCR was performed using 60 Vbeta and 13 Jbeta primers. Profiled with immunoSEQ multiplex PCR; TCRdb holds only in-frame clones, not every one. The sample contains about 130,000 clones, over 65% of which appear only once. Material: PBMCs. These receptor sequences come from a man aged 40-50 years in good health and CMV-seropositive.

CDR3 residues: CASSTYATEAFF. CDR3 nucleotide sequence: TGTGCCAGCAGCACCTACGCGACTGAAGCTTTCTTT. The chain is built from TRBV7-9 and TRBJ1-1; no clear D gene. The CDR3 runs 12 residues. V was clipped by 5 bases and J by 5 bases, with 9 bases between them. Germline loops: CDR1 SEHNR, CDR2 FQNEAQ (reference sequence).

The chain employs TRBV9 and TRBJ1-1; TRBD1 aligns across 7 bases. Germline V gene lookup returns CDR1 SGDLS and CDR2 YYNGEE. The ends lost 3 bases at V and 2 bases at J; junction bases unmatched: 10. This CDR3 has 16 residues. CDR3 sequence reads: CASSASDRAHNTEAFF. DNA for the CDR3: TGTGCCAGCAGCGCCTCAGACAGGGCTCATAACACTGAAGCTTTCTTT.

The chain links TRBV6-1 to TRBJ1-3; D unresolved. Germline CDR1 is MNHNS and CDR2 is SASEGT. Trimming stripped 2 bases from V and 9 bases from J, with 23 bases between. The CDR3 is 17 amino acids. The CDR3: CASSESEPVLAGGTIYF. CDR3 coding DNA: TGTGCCAGCAGTGAAAGTGAGCCCGTGCTTGCGGGTGGCACCATATATTTT.

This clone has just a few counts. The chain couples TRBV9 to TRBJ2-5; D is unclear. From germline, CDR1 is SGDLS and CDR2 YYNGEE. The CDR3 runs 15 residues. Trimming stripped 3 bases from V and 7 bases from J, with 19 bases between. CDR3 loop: CASSERSYSIGTQYF. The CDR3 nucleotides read TGTGCCAGCAGCGAAAGAAGCTACAGTATTGGGACCCAGTACTTC.

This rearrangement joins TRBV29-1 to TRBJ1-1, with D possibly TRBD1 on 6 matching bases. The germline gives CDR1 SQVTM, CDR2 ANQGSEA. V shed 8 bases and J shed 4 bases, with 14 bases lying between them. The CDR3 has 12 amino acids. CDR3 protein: CSRGGCVTEAFF. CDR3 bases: TGCAGCCGAGGGGGATGTGTCACTGAAGCTTTCTTT.

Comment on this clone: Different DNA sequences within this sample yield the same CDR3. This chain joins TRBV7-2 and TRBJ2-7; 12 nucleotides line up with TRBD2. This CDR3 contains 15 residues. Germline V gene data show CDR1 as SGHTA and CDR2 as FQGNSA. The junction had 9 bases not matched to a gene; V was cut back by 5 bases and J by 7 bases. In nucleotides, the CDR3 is TGTGCCAGCAGCCCCAGACTAGCGGGAGCAGGGGAGCAGTACTTC. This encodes CASSPRLAGAGEQYF.

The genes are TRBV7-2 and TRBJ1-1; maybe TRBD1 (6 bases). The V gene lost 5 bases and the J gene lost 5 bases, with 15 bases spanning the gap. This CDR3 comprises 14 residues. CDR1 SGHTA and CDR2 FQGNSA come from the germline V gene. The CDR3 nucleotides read TGTGCCAGCAGCACACAGGGACGAAGGACTGAAGCTTTCTTT. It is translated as CASSTQGRRTEAFF.

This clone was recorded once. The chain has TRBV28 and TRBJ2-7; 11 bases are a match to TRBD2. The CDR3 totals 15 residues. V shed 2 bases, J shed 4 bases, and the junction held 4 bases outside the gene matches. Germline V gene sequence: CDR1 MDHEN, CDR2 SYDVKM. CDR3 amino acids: CASSLGSGRAYEQYF. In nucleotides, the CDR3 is TGTGCCAGCAGTTTAGGTAGCGGGAGGGCGTACGAGCAGTACTTC.

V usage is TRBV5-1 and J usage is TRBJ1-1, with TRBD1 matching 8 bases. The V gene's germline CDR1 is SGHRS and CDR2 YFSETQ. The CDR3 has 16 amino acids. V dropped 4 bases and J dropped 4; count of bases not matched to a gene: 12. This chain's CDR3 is CASSPRTGKGLTEAFF. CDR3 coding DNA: TGCGCCAGCAGCCCTAGGACAGGGAAGGGACTCACTGAAGCTTTCTTT.

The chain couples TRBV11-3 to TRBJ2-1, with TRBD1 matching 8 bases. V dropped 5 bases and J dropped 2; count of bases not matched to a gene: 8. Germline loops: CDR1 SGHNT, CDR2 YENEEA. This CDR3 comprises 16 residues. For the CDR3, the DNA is TGTGCCAGCAGCCCCGGACAGGGAGGAGCCTACAATGAGCAGTTCTTC. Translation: CASSPGQGGAYNEQFF.

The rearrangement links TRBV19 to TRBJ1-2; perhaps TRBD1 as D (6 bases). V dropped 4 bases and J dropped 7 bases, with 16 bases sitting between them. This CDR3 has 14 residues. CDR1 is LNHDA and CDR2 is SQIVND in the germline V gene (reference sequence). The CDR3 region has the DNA TGTGCCAGTAGTAGGGGGGGACAACTGTCTGGCTACACCTTC. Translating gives CASSRGGQLSGYTF.

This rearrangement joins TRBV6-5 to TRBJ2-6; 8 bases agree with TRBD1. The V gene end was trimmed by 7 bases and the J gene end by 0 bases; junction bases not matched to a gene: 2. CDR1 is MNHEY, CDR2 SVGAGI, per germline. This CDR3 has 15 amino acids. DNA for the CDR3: TGTGCCAGCACCACAGGGGGCTCTGGGGCCAACGTCCTGACTTTC. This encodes CASTTGGSGANVLTF.

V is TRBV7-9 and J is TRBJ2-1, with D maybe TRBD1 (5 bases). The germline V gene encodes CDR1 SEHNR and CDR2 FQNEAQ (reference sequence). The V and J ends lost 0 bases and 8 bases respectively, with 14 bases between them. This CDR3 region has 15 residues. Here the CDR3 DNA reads TGTGCCAGCAGCTTAGCACTGGGCAGGGTCGATGAGCAGTTCTTC. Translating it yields CASSLALGRVDEQFF.

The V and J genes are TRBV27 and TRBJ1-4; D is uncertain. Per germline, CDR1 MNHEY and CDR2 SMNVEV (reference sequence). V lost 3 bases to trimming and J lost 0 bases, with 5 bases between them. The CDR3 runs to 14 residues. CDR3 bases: TGTGCCAGCAGTTTTAGATCAACTAATGAAAAACTGTTTTTT. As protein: CASSFRSTNEKLFF.

The CDR3 coding sequence is TGTGCCAGCAGTTACTCCGGGACAGGGAGCTACGAGCAGTACTTC. Its translation is CASSYSGTGSYEQYF. V and J are TRBV6-5 and TRBJ2-7; 9 nucleotides agree with TRBD1. The germline V gene has CDR1 MNHEY and CDR2 SVGAGI. This CDR3 comprises 15 residues. The J segment lost 3 bases and the V segment lost 0 bases, leaving 3 bases of the junction unmatched.

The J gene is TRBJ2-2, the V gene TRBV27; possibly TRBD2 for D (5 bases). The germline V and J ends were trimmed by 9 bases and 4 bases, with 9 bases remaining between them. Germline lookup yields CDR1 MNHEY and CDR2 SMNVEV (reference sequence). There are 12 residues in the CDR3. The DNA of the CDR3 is TGTGCCAGTTATCGGGGCACCGGGGAGCTGTTTTTT. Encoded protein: CASYRGTGELFF.

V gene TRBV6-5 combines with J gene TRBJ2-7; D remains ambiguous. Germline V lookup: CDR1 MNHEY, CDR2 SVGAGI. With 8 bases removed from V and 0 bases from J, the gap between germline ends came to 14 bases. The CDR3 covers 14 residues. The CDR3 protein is CASGRVSSSYEQYF. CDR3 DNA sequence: TGTGCCAGCGGCCGGGTCTCTTCCTCCTACGAGCAGTACTTC.

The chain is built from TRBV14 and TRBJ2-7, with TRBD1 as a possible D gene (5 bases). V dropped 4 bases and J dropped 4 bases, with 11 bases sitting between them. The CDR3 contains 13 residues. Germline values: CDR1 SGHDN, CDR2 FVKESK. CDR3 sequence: CASSPLTDYEQYF. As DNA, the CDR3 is TGTGCCAGCAGCCCCCTGACAGATTACGAGCAGTACTTC.

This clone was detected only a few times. The CDR3 sequence is CASTPTGESLGEQYF. The CDR3 coding sequence is TGTGCCAGCACCCCAACGGGGGAATCCCTAGGCGAGCAGTACTTC. The J gene is TRBJ2-7, the V gene TRBV2, with a weak D call TRBD2 (6 bases). V dropped 7 bases and J dropped 6 bases, with 22 bases sitting between them. Germline V gene sequence: CDR1 SNHLY, CDR2 FYNNEI. The length of the CDR3 is 15 residues. The complete variable domain, with remaining parts taken from reference TRBV2 and TRBJ2-7, reads EPEVTQTPSHQVTQMGQEVILRCVPISNHLYFYWYRQILGQKVEFLVSFYNNEISEKSEIFDDQFSVERPDGSNFTLKIRSTKLEDSAMYFCASTPTGESLGEQYFGPGTRLTVT.

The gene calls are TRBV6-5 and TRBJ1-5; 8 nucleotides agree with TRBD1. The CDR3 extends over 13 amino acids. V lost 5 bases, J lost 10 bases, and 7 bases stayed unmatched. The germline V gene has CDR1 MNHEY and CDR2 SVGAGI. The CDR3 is CASSQGQGRPQHF. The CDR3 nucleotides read TGTGCCAGCAGTCAAGGACAGGGTCGACCCCAGCATTTT.

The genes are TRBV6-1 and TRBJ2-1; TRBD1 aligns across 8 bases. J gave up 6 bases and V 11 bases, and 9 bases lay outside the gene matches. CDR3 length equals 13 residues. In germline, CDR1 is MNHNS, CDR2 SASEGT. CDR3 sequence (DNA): TGTGCCTTGCGGGACAGGTCTCCCAATGAGCAGTTCTTC. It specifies CALRDRSPNEQFF.